What follows are 24 T cell receptor beta chains derived from one specimen sequenced in a study of blood T cells in healthy people across ages (dated by TCRdb to between 2015 and 2017). The method was 5' RACE. The sample was run on an Illumina HiSeq 2500. A second roughly 7 to 11 cycle PCR used a sample-barcoded 5' primer and a J-beta primer mix. Starting from the raw public reads, TCRdb applied fastp trimming at Q25, assembled clones with MiXCR and retained in-frame beta chains. Each CDR3 protein gets just one entry, which takes the most common genes and DNA from the rows behind it. The sample table lists just under 550,000 distinct CDR3 sequences, approximately 25% of them with a count of one. The leading ten clones occupy under 9% of the sample. This same sample was also taken into another study, of T cells of mothers and their children.

The specimen sequenced was blood. Every receptor here comes from a boy aged 10-17 years in good health.

This clonotype has just a few counts. V and J are TRBV6-2 or TRBV6-3 and TRBJ2-5; D gene uncertain. There are 11 residues in the CDR3. V gave up 0 bases and J gave up 9 bases, with 5 bases separating them. CDR1 and CDR2 from the germline V gene are MNHEY and SVGEGT. The CDR3 DNA sequence: TGTGCCAGCAGTTACTCGAATTCCCAGTACTTC. Translated: CASSYSNSQYF.

The chain combines TRBV4-3 with TRBJ2-5; D gene uncertain. Germline V gene data show CDR1 as LGHNA and CDR2 as YSLEER. The V end lost 4 bases, the J end lost 5 bases, and 14 bases lay between the germline ends. The CDR3 is 14 residues long. This chain's CDR3 is CASSLTYLSETQYF. CDR3 nucleotides: TGCGCCAGCAGCCTAACCTATTTGTCGGAGACCCAGTACTTC.

This clonotype was seen just once. The chain recombines TRBV20-1 with TRBJ2-5; D is unresolved. Per the germline V gene, CDR1 is DFQATT and CDR2 is SNEGSKA (reference sequence). V lost 0 bases and J lost 9, with 17 bases in between. The CDR3 extends over 14 amino acids. DNA of the CDR3: TGCAGTGCTAGAGATGTCCAGCTCGCCGAGGCCCAGTACTTC. Its translation: CSARDVQLAEAQYF.

The chain combines TRBV7-9 with TRBJ1-2; 7 nucleotides match TRBD1. The CDR3 extends over 14 amino acids. V trimming: 5 bases; J trimming: 4 bases; junction bases outside the gene matches: 7. Germline V lookup: CDR1 SEHNR, CDR2 FQNEAQ (reference sequence). CDR3 region: CASSRQGSFYGYTF. The CDR3 DNA reads as TGTGCCAGCAGCCGACAGGGCTCATTCTATGGCTACACCTTC.

This chain connects TRBV5-1 to TRBJ2-3; 8 bases line up with TRBD1. The CDR3 length is 17 residues. Germline CDR1 is SGHRS and CDR2 is YFSETQ. Trimming removed 0 bases from V and 2 bases from J; junction bases left unmatched: 8. For the CDR3, the DNA is TGCGCCAGCAGCTTGGCCCCAGGGGGCTTTCTCACAGATACGCAGTATTTT. Protein: CASSLAPGGFLTDTQYF.

Only a few counts were recorded for this clonotype. V gene TRBV7-2 combines with J gene TRBJ1-1, with TRBD1 matching 8 bases. The CDR3 spans 15 residues. The trim removed 5 bases at V and 3 bases at J, leaving 8 bases unmatched. CDR1 and CDR2 (germline): SGHTA, FQGNSA. CDR3 nucleotides: TGTGCCAGCAGCATCGGACAGGGTACCTACACTGAAGCTTTCTTT. Protein sequence: CASSIGQGTYTEAFF.

The chain links TRBV20-1 to TRBJ2-1; D call uncertain. The CDR3 sequence is 10 residues long. The V gene lost 7 bases and the J gene lost 6 bases, with 7 bases spanning the gap. Germline V gene lookup returns CDR1 DFQATT and CDR2 SNEGSKA (reference sequence). The CDR3 nucleotides read TGCAGTGTTGACGGCAATGAGCAGTTCTTC. Its protein product is CSVDGNEQFF.

CDR3 DNA: TGTGCCAGCAGCTGGATCCGGGACAGGAACAATGAGCAGTTCTTC. Amino acid sequence: CASSWIRDRNNEQFF. The gene calls are TRBV7-8 and TRBJ2-5; TRBD1 agrees at 8 bases. The DNA end lines up better with TRBJ2-1; the J call may be wrong. The V gene's germline CDR1 is SGHVS and CDR2 FQNEAQ. The CDR3 contains 15 residues.

In its sample, this clonotype was seen a few times. The chain employs TRBV9 and TRBJ2-5; D is uncertain. The V gene's germline CDR1 is SGDLS and CDR2 YYNGEE. CDR3 length: 13 residues. Trimming left V 4 bases short and J 5 bases short, with 12 bases between. The DNA of the CDR3 is TGTGCCAGCAGCACCCGGACGGCGGAGACCCAGTACTTC. Translated: CASSTRTAETQYF. Filled out from reference TRBV9 and TRBJ2-5, the complete variable domain reads DSGVTQTPKHLITATGQRVTLRCSPRSGDLSVYWYQQSLDQGLQFLIQYYNGEERAKGNILERFSAQQFPDLHSELNLSSLELGDSALYFCASSTRTAETQYFGPGTRLLVL.

A few counts support this clonotype. The CDR3 here is CASSRGTQYF. The DNA for the CDR3 is TGTGCCAGCAGCAGAGGGACGCAGTATTTT. The rearrangement joins TRBV5-7 to TRBJ2-3; weak D call: TRBD2 (5 bases). TRBV5-7 is known as an ORF, though its function is uncertain. The V and J ends lost 4 bases and 9 bases respectively, with 6 bases between them. This CDR3 has 10 amino acids.

This clonotype has a handful of counts. The gene calls are TRBV6-1 and TRBJ2-1; 8 nucleotides align to TRBD2. The CDR3 loop spans 16 amino acids. The V gene's germline CDR1 is MNHNS and CDR2 SASEGT. The V and J ends lost 4 bases and 1 base, in that order; junction bases with no gene match: 6. This CDR3 is CASSGRASGSYNEQFF. CDR3 DNA sequence: TGTGCCAGCAGTGGACGAGCTAGCGGGTCCTACAATGAGCAGTTCTTC.

This clonotype was seen a handful of times. The chain combines TRBV12-3 or TRBV12-4 with TRBJ1-2; D may be TRBD1 (6 bases). This CDR3 spans 16 amino acids. V shed 0 bases and J shed 4 bases, with 15 bases lying between them. For the CDR3, the DNA is TGTGCCAGCAGTTTAGCGCGGATGGGGGGCCTCTATGGCTACACCTTC. Translated: CASSLARMGGLYGYTF.

The chain uses TRBV4-1 and TRBJ2-1, with D perhaps TRBD2 (5 bases). The CDR3 is 16 amino acids. Germline V CDR1 and CDR2: MGHRA, YSYEKL. V was trimmed by 1 base and J by 7 bases, leaving 17 bases between them. CDR3 nucleotides: TGCGCCAGCAGCCAAGGAATTTTCGAGGGTGGGAATGAGCAGTTCTTC. Translation: CASSQGIFEGGNEQFF.

This clonotype was recorded a few times. The genes are TRBV3-1 and TRBJ1-4; weak D call: TRBD1 (6 bases). The V gene's germline CDR1 is LGHDT and CDR2 YNNKEL (reference sequence). The CDR3 consists of 16 residues. V was pared by 5 bases and J by 7 bases, with 20 bases between. In DNA form, the CDR3 reads TGTGCCAGCAGCTTATCGTACAGGGAATTTGGTGAAAAACTGTTTTTT. Its protein product is CASSLSYREFGEKLFF.

This clonotype was counted a few times. The CDR3 is CASSFGGYRVFSGANVLTF. As DNA, the CDR3 is TGTGCCAGCAGTTTCGGGGGGTACAGGGTTTTCTCCGGGGCCAACGTCCTGACTTTC. The rearrangement uses TRBV28 and TRBJ2-6; possibly TRBD2 for D (7 bases). V lost 3 bases to trimming and J lost 4 bases, with 22 bases between them. CDR1 is MDHEN, CDR2 SYDVKM, per germline. This CDR3 is 19 amino acids long.

This clonotype was found a few times. A much larger clonotype is one base distant, so this may be a read error. This sequence joins TRBV7-9 and TRBJ1-6, with 8 bases fitting TRBD1. In germline, CDR1 is SEHNR, CDR2 FQNEAQ (reference sequence). The CDR3 length is 17 residues. The CDR3 loop reads CAGSYPTGDPDDSPLHF. CDR3 nucleotide sequence: TGTGCCGGCAGCTACCCGACAGGGGACCCGGACGATTCACCCCTCCACTTT.

The chain employs TRBV25-1 and TRBJ1-2; D is unresolved. Trimming cost V 2 bases and J 0 bases, with 22 bases left between them. Germline CDR1 and CDR2: MGHDK and SYGVNS. This CDR3 contains 19 residues. CDR3 DNA: TGTGCCAGCAGTGAAAAGGTTGCACCGATCTTTTTAACTAACTATGGCTACACCTTC. Amino acids: CASSEKVAPIFLTNYGYTF.

This clonotype came up many times. The chain couples TRBV7-2 to TRBJ1-1, with no clear D. The CDR3 loop spans 13 amino acids. Germline values: CDR1 SGHTA, CDR2 FQGNSA. Trimming shortened V by 5 bases and J by 0 bases, and 7 bases separated the two germline ends. The CDR3 loop reads CASSPGMNTEAFF. The CDR3, as DNA: TGTGCCAGCAGCCCCGGAATGAACACTGAAGCTTTCTTT. Variable domain in full (rest from reference TRBV7-2 and TRBJ1-1): GAGVSQSPSNKVTEKGKDVELRCDPISGHTALYWYRQSLGQGLEFLIYFQGNSAPDKSGLPSDRFSAERTGGSVSTLTIQRTQQEDSAVYLCASSPGMNTEAFFGQGTRLTVV.

As for this clonotype: This CDR3 fails to terminate in the conserved phenylalanine or tryptophan, so it likely reflects a read error. This chain uses TRBV7-2 with TRBJ1-4; 7 nucleotides align to TRBD1. The CDR3 runs to 15 residues. V dropped 5 bases and J dropped 4; count of bases not matched to a gene: 7. Germline assignment: CDR1 SGHTA and CDR2 FQGNSA. CDR3 loop: CASSRATGINEKLFL. The CDR3 DNA sequence: TGTGCCAGCAGCCGAGCGACAGGGATTAATGAAAAACTGTTTCTT.

A few counts support this clonotype. This chain links TRBV6-1 with TRBJ2-5; TRBD1 aligns across 8 bases. The V segment lost 2 bases and the J segment 11 bases; nucleotides outside the gene matches: 1. The CDR3 extends over 11 amino acids. CDR1 is MNHNS and CDR2 is SASEGT in the germline V gene. CDR3 protein: CASSERTGQYF. In nucleotides, the CDR3 is TGTGCCAGCAGTGAACGGACAGGGCAGTACTTC.

This clonotype was picked up many times. CDR3 nucleotides: TGCAGCGCCACGACTAGCGGGAGTTCATACGAGCAGTACTTC. Translated: CSATTSGSSYEQYF. The chain couples TRBV29-1 to TRBJ2-7, with 12 bases fitting TRBD2. The CDR3 contains 14 residues. J gave up 4 bases and V 7 bases, and 8 bases lay outside the gene matches. Germline CDR1 SQVTM, CDR2 ANQGSEA.

The CDR3 region is CASSPDRVPSGYTF. CDR3 in DNA: TGTGCCAGCAGTCCAGACAGGGTTCCCAGTGGCTACACCTTC. This chain joins TRBV6-6 and TRBJ1-2, with 7 bases aligning to TRBD1. The CDR3 consists of 14 residues. Germline-derived CDR1 and CDR2 are MNHNY and SVGAGI (reference sequence). The V segment lost 5 bases and the J segment 7 bases; nucleotides outside the gene matches: 10.

This chain links TRBV28 with TRBJ1-5; the D gene is possibly TRBD1 (5 bases). Deletions cut 3 bases from V and 7 bases from J, with 19 bases between. CDR3 length: 16 residues. The germline CDR1 and CDR2 sequences are MDHEN and SYDVKM. CDR3 coding DNA: TGTGCCAGCAGTTTTTCCCTGGCCGGGGGTGCGCAGCCCCAGCATTTT. It encodes CASSFSLAGGAQPQHF.

In this sample, this clonotype turned up a few times. Here the CDR3 reads CASRPTGLARNEQFF. CDR3 DNA: TGTGCCAGCAGACCGACGGGACTAGCGAGGAATGAGCAGTTCTTC. This chain links TRBV6-2 or TRBV6-3 with TRBJ2-1; 10 nucleotides align to TRBD2. Germline CDR1 MNHEY, CDR2 SVGEGT. This CDR3 region has 15 residues. J was trimmed by 7 bases and V by 6 bases; bases with no gene match: 9.